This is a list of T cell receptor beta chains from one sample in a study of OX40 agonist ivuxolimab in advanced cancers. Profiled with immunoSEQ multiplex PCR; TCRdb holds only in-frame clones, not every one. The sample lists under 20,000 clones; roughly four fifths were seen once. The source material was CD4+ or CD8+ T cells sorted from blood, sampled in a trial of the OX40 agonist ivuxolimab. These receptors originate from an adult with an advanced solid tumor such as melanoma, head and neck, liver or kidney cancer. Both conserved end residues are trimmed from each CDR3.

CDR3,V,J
ASSLRANIGEKLF,TRBV7-2,TRBJ1-4
ASSQVGSRETQY,TRBV7-3,TRBJ2-5
SVETGTGGRYEQY,TRBV29-1,TRBJ2-7
ASSAAIGTEAF,TRBV7-6,TRBJ1-1
ATSPAAGTDTQY,TRBV15,TRBJ2-3
ASNPGQGTGELF,TRBV19,TRBJ2-2
ASSLGQGFYNSPLH,TRBV7-2,TRBJ1-6
ASSPSPGLYT,TRBV11-2,TRBJ1-2
ASSLERGTSGSNEQF,TRBV5-4,TRBJ2-1
ASSSTGAGYEKLF,TRBV11-2,TRBJ1-4
ASKSGPGGKLF,TRBV25-1,TRBJ1-4
ASSFDSYQRGYT,TRBV5-1,TRBJ1-2
ASSYPDRVPRLEQF,TRBV7-2,TRBJ2-1
ASSKSTRRDRTDTQY,TRBV28,TRBJ2-3
ASAGTGNTGELF,TRBV10-1,TRBJ2-2
ASSQDTASWEQY,TRBV4-2,TRBJ2-7
ASSLKSPAHVGEQF,TRBV27,TRBJ2-1